One and the same sample provided the 28 T cell receptor beta chains below, sequenced in a study of CD8+ T cells in alopecia areata (dated by TCRdb to the late 2010s). Library preparation employed the immunoSEQ multiplex PCR assay. RNA was extracted from all samples and reverse transcribed into cDNA, which served as template for TCR sequencing. Sourced from immuneACCESS, this table was stored by TCRdb with only in-frame sequences that have V and J called. A share of the clones is absent; for the studies checked, an unresolved V gene accounts for under half, and the remainder has no known explanation. This sample holds 160,000 or so clones; about three fifths were observed only once. More than 0.7% of the sample rests with the top ten. In the paper's terms, the time point label means: about 4 weeks on oral tofacitinib. The label giving this sample's treatment or condition can be read as: oral pan-JAK inhibitor, 5-10 mg twice daily.

This material consisted of CD4+ T cells sorted from blood, taken at week 4, from a patient treated with tofacitinib. Receptors were obtained from a human donor with alopecia areata.

The chain carries TRBV6-5 and TRBJ2-7; the D is unclear. From germline, CDR1 is MNHEY and CDR2 SVGAGI. Trimming pared 0 bases from V and 3 bases from J, leaving 12 bases between. This CDR3 is 15 amino acids long. The CDR3 spells CASSYSPAFDYEQYF. Written as DNA, the CDR3 is TGTGCCAGCAGTTACTCGCCAGCATTCGACTACGAGCAGTACTTC.

This clone was picked up a small number of times. The V gene is TRBV29-1, the J gene TRBJ1-4, with 10 bases aligning to TRBD1. The germline CDR1 and CDR2 sequences are SQVTM and ANQGSEA. The CDR3 has 12 amino acids. Trimming cost V 7 bases and J 6 bases; bases outside gene matches: 2. This CDR3 reads CSGQGADEKLFF. For the CDR3, the DNA is TGCAGCGGACAGGGGGCTGATGAAAAACTGTTTTTT.

In DNA form, the CDR3 reads TGTGCCAGCAGTTGGGGACAGGTCAATTCACCCCTCCACTTT. This encodes CASSWGQVNSPLHF. The gene calls are TRBV27 and TRBJ1-6; TRBD1 matches at 8 bases. Trimming cost V 4 bases and J 7 bases; bases outside gene matches: 3. Germline-derived CDR1 and CDR2 are MNHEY and SMNVEV (reference sequence). The CDR3 totals 14 residues.

J is TRBJ1-6 and V is TRBV4-3; D gene ambiguous. The CDR3 extends over 15 amino acids. Between the trimmed V and J ends, which lost 1 base and 10 bases, there was a span of 14 bases. CDR1 and CDR2 from the germline V gene are LGHNA and YSLEER. The CDR3 spells CASSQGWQDSSPLHF. The CDR3 DNA follows: TGCGCCAGCAGCCAAGGATGGCAGGATAGCTCACCCCTCCACTTT.

This clone was recorded once. The chain carries TRBV5-1 and TRBJ1-3, with unresolved D. Germline CDR1 is SGHRS and CDR2 is YFSETQ. The CDR3 runs to 14 residues. V dropped 0 bases and J dropped 0 bases, with 4 bases sitting between them. The CDR3 bases are TGCGCCAGCAGCTTGGACACCTCTGGAAACACCATATATTTT. It encodes CASSLDTSGNTIYF.

The J gene is TRBJ2-1, the V gene TRBV30, with D tentatively TRBD2 (5 bases). The CDR3 length is 12 residues. Germline V gene lookup returns CDR1 GTSNPN and CDR2 SVGIG (reference sequence). Trimming pared 2 bases from V and 10 bases from J, leaving 12 bases between. The DNA of the CDR3 is TGTGCCTGGAGTCCCGGCGGGTGGGAGCAGTTCTTC. It codes for CAWSPGGWEQFF.

The gene calls are TRBV28 and TRBJ2-5, with a tentative D call TRBD2 (6 bases). Trimming took off 7 bases at V and 4 bases at J, with 19 bases between the two ends. The length of the CDR3 is 15 residues. Germline assignment: CDR1 MDHEN and CDR2 SYDVKM. The chain's CDR3 is CASTPGGFFGETQYF. The CDR3 DNA reads as TGTGCCAGCACCCCCGGGGGATTTTTCGGAGAGACCCAGTACTTC.

This clone was detected only a few times. The rearrangement links TRBV15 to TRBJ2-6, with 9 nucleotides matching TRBD1. This CDR3 spans 19 amino acids. The junction had 12 bases not matched to a gene; V was cut back by 2 bases and J by 4 bases. Germline CDR1 reads LNHNV; CDR2 reads YYDKDF (reference sequence). CDR3 region: CATSRPGRDRVSGANVLTF. DNA for the CDR3: TGTGCCACCAGCAGACCGGGCCGGGACAGGGTTTCCGGGGCCAACGTCCTGACTTTC. The complete variable domain, with remaining parts taken from reference TRBV15 and TRBJ2-6, reads DAMVIQNPRYQVTQFGKPVTLSCSQTLNHNVMYWYQQKSSQAPKLLFHYYDKDFNNEADTPDNFQSRRPNTSFCFLDIRSPGLGDTAMYLCATSRPGRDRVSGANVLTFGAGSRLTVL.

This clone came up a few times. This chain connects TRBV7-2 to TRBJ2-5, with TRBD1 as a possible D gene (6 bases). The V gene's germline CDR1 is SGHTA and CDR2 FQGNSA. V was clipped by 5 bases and J by 5 bases, with 9 bases between them. This CDR3 spans 12 amino acids. CDR3 in DNA: TGTGCCAGCAGCGACACAGGGGAGACCCAGTACTTC. Amino acids: CASSDTGETQYF.

The chain employs TRBV4-1 and TRBJ1-2; possible D gene TRBD1, 5 bases. Trimming shortened V by 4 bases and J by 4 bases, and 19 bases separated the two germline ends. The germline V gene has CDR1 MGHRA and CDR2 YSYEKL. The CDR3 spans 16 residues. CDR3 nucleotides: TGCGCCAGCAGCCCCGACGTCGGGAGGGGATCCTATGGCTACACCTTC. It translates to CASSPDVGRGSYGYTF.

This clone was observed a few times. The CDR3 here is CASSFGDSRTIWEQYF. The CDR3 DNA sequence: TGTGCCAGCAGCTTTGGGGACAGCCGAACGATCTGGGAGCAGTACTTC. The chain couples TRBV5-5 to TRBJ2-7, with 7 bases matching TRBD1. Germline V gene data show CDR1 as SGHKS and CDR2 as YYEKEE (reference sequence). The CDR3 is 16 residues long. Trimming at V came to 2 bases and at J to 7 bases, leaving 15 bases not matched to a gene.

The chain is built from TRBV4-1 and TRBJ1-1; 10 bases match TRBD1. Germline V gene lookup returns CDR1 MGHRA and CDR2 YSYEKL. The CDR3 loop spans 17 amino acids. Losses at the gene ends were 5 bases for V and 0 bases for J; bases not matched to a gene: 9. The DNA for the CDR3 is TGCGCCAGCAGCATAGGCGGGACAGGGGTCTTGAACACTGAAGCTTTCTTT. It specifies CASSIGGTGVLNTEAFF.

This chain connects TRBV4-2 to TRBJ2-3, with 13 bases that match TRBD2. Germline trimming cut 0 bases from V and 2 bases from J; bases unmatched to any gene: 8. This CDR3 has 19 amino acids. Germline V gene data show CDR1 as LGHNA and CDR2 as YNFKEQ. CDR3 DNA: TGTGCCAGCAGCCAAGATCCCGCGACTAGCGGGGGGCCCACAGATACGCAGTATTTT. Its translation is CASSQDPATSGGPTDTQYF.

The chain links TRBV29-1 to TRBJ1-1, with TRBD1 as a possible D gene (6 bases). The CDR3 sequence is 15 residues long. CDR1 and CDR2 from the germline V gene are SQVTM and ANQGSEA. Between the trimmed V and J ends, which lost 0 bases and 4 bases, there was a span of 15 bases. For the CDR3, the DNA is TGCAGCGTTGAAGACCCCGGGACATGGGGCACTGAAGCTTTCTTT. Translating gives CSVEDPGTWGTEAFF.

The rearrangement uses TRBV7-2 and TRBJ1-2, with TRBD1 matching over 7 bases. V lost 3 bases, J lost 6 bases, and 4 bases stayed unmatched. Germline V gives CDR1 SGHTA, CDR2 FQGNSA. CDR3 size: 13 residues. The CDR3 sequence is CASSFDRVHGYTF. CDR3 in DNA: TGTGCCAGCAGCTTCGACAGGGTGCATGGCTACACCTTC.

The rearrangement joins TRBV11-2 to TRBJ1-6; D possibly corresponds to TRBD1 (5 bases). Between the trimmed V and J ends, which lost 5 bases and 10 bases, there was a span of 15 bases. The germline CDR1 and CDR2 sequences are SGHAT and FQNNGV. The CDR3 is 14 amino acids. The CDR3 DNA reads TGTGCCAGCAGCCCTTGGGGCTGGGAGTCACCCCTCCACTTT. This codes for CASSPWGWESPLHF.

This chain joins TRBV7-8 and TRBJ2-5; 9 nucleotides line up with TRBD1. Germline V gene lookup returns CDR1 SGHVS and CDR2 FQNEAQ. Trimming at V came to 4 bases and at J to 2 bases, leaving 5 bases not matched to a gene. The CDR3 spans 15 residues. CDR3 nucleotide sequence: TGTGCCAGCAGCTCCTCCGGGACAGGGCAAGAGACCCAGTACTTC. It codes for CASSSSGTGQETQYF.

This sequence joins TRBV19 and TRBJ2-7; either TRBD1 or TRBD2 may supply D (7 bases each). CDR1 is LNHDA, CDR2 SQIVND, per germline (reference sequence). Trimming cost V 10 bases and J 5 bases, with 21 bases left between them. CDR3 length equals 14 residues. In DNA form, the CDR3 reads TGTGCCACCGCAGGGGGGGCAGGGGAGGACGAGCAGTACTTC. Its translation is CATAGGAGEDEQYF.

This clone was seen a single time. The V and J genes are TRBV29-1 and TRBJ2-7, with a tentative D call TRBD1 (5 bases). Germline CDR1 is SQVTM and CDR2 is ANQGSEA. The CDR3 loop spans 11 amino acids. Deletions cut 5 bases from V and 4 bases from J, with 9 bases between. In DNA form, the CDR3 reads TGCAGCGTTATCAAGGGGTACGAGCAGTACTTC. Translation: CSVIKGYEQYF.

The chain employs TRBV29-1 and TRBJ1-5; D may be TRBD1 (6 bases). In germline, CDR1 is SQVTM, CDR2 ANQGSEA. This CDR3 is built from 13 residues. Trimming left V 6 bases short and J 6 bases short, with 15 bases between. The CDR3 sequence is CSVGGGGGQPQHF. The CDR3 bases are TGCAGCGTCGGCGGAGGGGGAGGTCAGCCCCAGCATTTT.

This chain connects TRBV4-2 to TRBJ1-5; possible D gene TRBD1, 5 bases. Trimming stripped 0 bases from V and 5 bases from J, with 5 bases between. The CDR3 has 13 amino acids. In germline, CDR1 is LGHNA, CDR2 YNFKEQ. The CDR3 protein is CASSQDRDQPQHF. In DNA form, the CDR3 reads TGTGCCAGCAGCCAAGACAGGGATCAGCCCCAGCATTTT.

This sequence joins TRBV2 and TRBJ1-2, with D perhaps matching TRBD1 (5 bases). The germline V gene encodes CDR1 SNHLY and CDR2 FYNNEI. V lost 6 bases and J 2 bases, leaving 19 bases between the germline ends. The CDR3 is made up of 16 amino acids. CDR3: CASRDQQGLANYGYTF. DNA for the CDR3: TGTGCCAGCAGGGATCAGCAGGGATTGGCCAACTATGGCTACACCTTC.

The gene calls are TRBV30 and TRBJ2-5; D call uncertain. Germline-derived CDR1 and CDR2 are GTSNPN and SVGIG (reference sequence). The V gene lost 4 bases and the J gene lost 0 bases, with 12 bases spanning the gap. The CDR3 runs 14 residues. The CDR3 coding sequence is TGTGCCTGGACCGAGACCGTGTACCAAGAGACCCAGTACTTC. Its translation is CAWTETVYQETQYF.

This clone was seen a handful of times. The junction departs from the called germline gene at one end, perhaps through a read error. This rearrangement joins TRBV7-2 to TRBJ2-1, with 11 nucleotides matching TRBD2. The germline CDR1 and CDR2 sequences are SGHTA and FQGNSA. The CDR3 length is 14 residues. CDR3 DNA sequence: TGTGCCAGCAGCTTGGCTAGCGGGGGGCCCGGACGAGTCTTC. This encodes CASSLASGGPGRVF.

This sequence joins TRBV11-1 and TRBJ2-3, with D possibly TRBD2 on 6 matching bases. V lost 1 base to trimming and J lost 2 bases, with 13 bases between them. The CDR3 spans 16 residues. CDR1 is SGHAT and CDR2 is FQDESV in the germline V gene (reference sequence). The chain's CDR3 is CASSLGPGLDTDTQYF. DNA for the CDR3: TGTGCCAGCAGCTTAGGGCCGGGACTGGACACAGATACGCAGTATTTT.

CDR3 sequence: CASSYRLEATQYF. The CDR3 DNA reads as TGTGCCAGCAGTTACCGACTAGAAGCTACGCAGTATTTT. V gene TRBV6-5 combines with J gene TRBJ2-3; D might be TRBD2 (6 bases). The germline V gene encodes CDR1 MNHEY and CDR2 SVGAGI. Trimming shortened V by 2 bases and J by 8 bases, and 11 bases separated the two germline ends. The CDR3 is 13 amino acids.

J is TRBJ2-2 and V is TRBV5-1, with D perhaps matching TRBD1 or TRBD2 (6 bases each). The germline V and J ends were trimmed by 3 bases and 1 base, with 13 bases remaining between them. The CDR3 has 16 amino acids. Per germline, CDR1 SGHRS and CDR2 YFSETQ. The CDR3 coding sequence is TGCGCCAGCAGCTCCCGCGGGACAATGAACACCGGGGAGCTGTTTTTT. Residues: CASSSRGTMNTGELFF.

The CDR3 loop reads CAWSRSGVETQYF. CDR3 DNA: TGTGCCTGGAGTCGGAGCGGGGTGGAGACCCAGTACTTC. This chain links TRBV30 with TRBJ2-5; 7 bases match TRBD2. CDR1 is GTSNPN and CDR2 is SVGIG in the germline V gene (reference sequence). Germline trimming cut 2 bases from V and 5 bases from J; bases unmatched to any gene: 5. This CDR3 is built from 13 residues. The full variable domain, rest sourced from reference TRBV30 and TRBJ2-5, is SQTIHQWPATLVQPVGSPLSLECTVEGTSNPNLYWYRQAAGRGLQLLFYSVGIGQISSEVPQNLSASRPQDRQFILSSKKLLLSDSGFYLCAWSRSGVETQYFGPGTRLLVL.